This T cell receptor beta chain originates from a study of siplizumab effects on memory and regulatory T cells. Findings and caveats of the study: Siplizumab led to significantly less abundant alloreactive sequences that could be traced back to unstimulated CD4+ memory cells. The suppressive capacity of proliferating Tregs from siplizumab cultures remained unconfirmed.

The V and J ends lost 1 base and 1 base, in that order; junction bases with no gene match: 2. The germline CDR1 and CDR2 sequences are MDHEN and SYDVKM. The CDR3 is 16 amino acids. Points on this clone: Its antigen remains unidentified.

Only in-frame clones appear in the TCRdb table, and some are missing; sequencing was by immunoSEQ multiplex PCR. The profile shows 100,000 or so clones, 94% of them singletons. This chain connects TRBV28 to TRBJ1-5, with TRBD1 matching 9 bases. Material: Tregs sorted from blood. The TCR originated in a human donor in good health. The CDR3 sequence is CASSLLGQGSNQPQHF. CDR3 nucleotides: TGTGCCAGCAGTTTATTGGGACAGGGAAGCAATCAGCCCCAGCATTTT.